This is a list of T cell receptor beta chains from one sample in a study of blood T cell repertoires in COVID-19. Measured with immunoSEQ multiplex PCR; TCRdb has only the in-frame clones, and not every one. The sample lists about 33,000 clones, more than 80% seen once, with approximately 0.88% in the top ten. Sequences were obtained from peripheral blood. The receptors come from a male donor with active COVID-19. CDR3s include the opening cysteine and the closing phenylalanine or tryptophan. Fields, in order: V gene, clone size, J gene, CDR3 length, D gene, CDR3 DNA, CDR3 protein. D genes are given only for firm matches. Clone size appears in some rows only: once, few, many, or a class for an expanded clone.

V gene: TRBV18
clone size: .
J gene: TRBJ1-4
CDR3 length: 16
D gene: TRBD1
CDR3 DNA: TGTGCCAGCTCACCACCGTGGGACAGGGTTGGAGAAAAACTGTTTTTT
CDR3 protein: CASSPPWDRVGEKLFF

V gene: TRBV18
clone size: .
J gene: TRBJ1-6
CDR3 length: 14
D gene: .
CDR3 DNA: TGTGCCAGCTCCCTTTCGGGGGAAAGGTCACCCCTCCACTTT
CDR3 protein: CASSLSGERSPLHF

V gene: TRBV7-8
clone size: .
J gene: TRBJ2-5
CDR3 length: 16
D gene: .
CDR3 DNA: TGTGCCAGCAGCTCATGGGGGGTCGGGGTCCAAGAGACCCAGTACTTC
CDR3 protein: CASSSWGVGVQETQYF

V gene: TRBV5-1
clone size: .
J gene: TRBJ1-4
CDR3 length: 19
D gene: TRBD1
CDR3 DNA: TGCGCCAGCAGCTTGGCCGTTCCGGGGAGACAGGGAGGAAATGAAAAACTGTTTTTT
CDR3 protein: CASSLAVPGRQGGNEKLFF

V gene: TRBV9
clone size: .
J gene: TRBJ1-6
CDR3 length: 16
D gene: .
CDR3 DNA: TGTGCCAGCAGCCCGTGGGACAACTCGGGTAATTCACCCCTCCACTTT
CDR3 protein: CASSPWDNSGNSPLHF

V gene: TRBV5-1
clone size: .
J gene: TRBJ2-5
CDR3 length: 15
D gene: TRBD1
CDR3 DNA: TGCGCCAGCAGCCGCGACCAGGGGGCGCTAGAGACCCAGTACTTC
CDR3 protein: CASSRDQGALETQYF

V gene: TRBV6-5
clone size: .
J gene: TRBJ1-5
CDR3 length: 15
D gene: .
CDR3 DNA: TGTGCCAGCAGTTCAGGGCTAGAGCGGGGTCAGCCCCAGCATTTT
CDR3 protein: CASSSGLERGQPQHF

V gene: TRBV4-2
clone size: .
J gene: TRBJ1-3
CDR3 length: 18
D gene: .
CDR3 DNA: TGTGCCAGCAGCCAGACCCTAAACAGGGCCTACTCTGGAAACACCATATATTTT
CDR3 protein: CASSQTLNRAYSGNTIYF

V gene: TRBV29-1
clone size: .
J gene: TRBJ1-1
CDR3 length: 13
D gene: .
CDR3 DNA: TGCAGCACGGAACCAGGCATGAACACTGAAGCTTTCTTT
CDR3 protein: CSTEPGMNTEAFF

V gene: TRBV4-2
clone size: .
J gene: TRBJ1-6
CDR3 length: 15
D gene: .
CDR3 DNA: TGTGCCAGCAGCCAAGAACGGGTTTCCAATTCACCCCTCCACTTT
CDR3 protein: CASSQERVSNSPLHF

V gene: TRBV7-2
clone size: .
J gene: TRBJ2-1
CDR3 length: 15
D gene: .
CDR3 DNA: TGTGCCAGCAGCTTGGAGAAAAGCTCCTACAATGAGCAGTTCTTC
CDR3 protein: CASSLEKSSYNEQFF

V gene: TRBV5-1
clone size: .
J gene: TRBJ2-7
CDR3 length: 15
D gene: .
CDR3 DNA: TGCGCCAGCAGCTTTGGTTCAGGGAACTCCTACGAGCAGTACTTC
CDR3 protein: CASSFGSGNSYEQYF

V gene: TRBV4-3
clone size: .
J gene: TRBJ2-7
CDR3 length: 15
D gene: .
CDR3 DNA: TGCGCCAGCAGCCAGCAGGCAACAGGGAGTTACGAGCAGTACTTC
CDR3 protein: CASSQQATGSYEQYF

V gene: TRBV30
clone size: .
J gene: TRBJ2-7
CDR3 length: 13
D gene: .
CDR3 DNA: TGTGCTAGCACAGGGTCGATCCCCTACGAGCAGTACTTC
CDR3 protein: CASTGSIPYEQYF

V gene: TRBV7-9
clone size: .
J gene: TRBJ2-5
CDR3 length: 14
D gene: .
CDR3 DNA: TGTGCCAGCAGCCCGCGGGCTGCCCCAGAGACCCAGTACTTC
CDR3 protein: CASSPRAAPETQYF

V gene: TRBV9
clone size: .
J gene: TRBJ1-3
CDR3 length: 17
D gene: .
CDR3 DNA: TGTGCCAGCAGCGTAGAATCGGCCAGGCGCTCTGGAAACACCATATATTTT
CDR3 protein: CASSVESARRSGNTIYF

V gene: TRBV5-1
clone size: .
J gene: TRBJ2-7
CDR3 length: 14
D gene: .
CDR3 DNA: TGCGCCAGCAGCTTCGGCTCAGGAACCTACGAGCAGTACTTC
CDR3 protein: CASSFGSGTYEQYF

V gene: TRBV7-3
clone size: .
J gene: TRBJ1-1
CDR3 length: 14
D gene: .
CDR3 DNA: TGTGCCAGCAGCGTGGGGCGGGGGAACACTGAAGCTTTCTTT
CDR3 protein: CASSVGRGNTEAFF

V gene: TRBV11-3
clone size: .
J gene: TRBJ2-7
CDR3 length: 17
D gene: .
CDR3 DNA: TGTGCCAGCAGCAGGAATTCGGGAACGGCCTACTCCTACGAGCAGTACTTC
CDR3 protein: CASSRNSGTAYSYEQYF

V gene: TRBV5-6
clone size: .
J gene: TRBJ2-7
CDR3 length: 14
D gene: TRBD1
CDR3 DNA: TGTGCCAGCAGCCCCTTGACAGGGTTCTACGAGCAGTACTTC
CDR3 protein: CASSPLTGFYEQYF

V gene: TRBV12-3/TRBV12-4
clone size: once
J gene: TRBJ2-5
CDR3 length: 13
D gene: .
CDR3 DNA: TGTGCCAGCAGGCGGGACTGGGGGGAGACCCAGTACTTC
CDR3 protein: CASRRDWGETQYF

V gene: TRBV10-2
clone size: .
J gene: TRBJ1-2
CDR3 length: 13
D gene: .
CDR3 DNA: TGCGCCAGTGACTCCAGGGGCTCCTATGGCTACACCTTC
CDR3 protein: CASDSRGSYGYTF

V gene: TRBV19
clone size: .
J gene: TRBJ2-4
CDR3 length: 14
D gene: .
CDR3 DNA: TGTGCCAGTAGTTGGGGACAATCTAAAAACATTCAGTACTTC
CDR3 protein: CASSWGQSKNIQYF

V gene: TRBV29-1
clone size: .
J gene: TRBJ1-5
CDR3 length: 14
D gene: TRBD1
CDR3 DNA: TGCAGCGGTATGACAGGGGGTCGGCGTCAGCCCCAGCATTTT
CDR3 protein: CSGMTGGRRQPQHF

V gene: TRBV7-9
clone size: .
J gene: TRBJ1-1
CDR3 length: 12
D gene: .
CDR3 DNA: TGTGCCAGCAGCTTTCAGGGTCCTGAAGCTTTCTTT
CDR3 protein: CASSFQGPEAFF

V gene: TRBV7-2
clone size: .
J gene: TRBJ2-7
CDR3 length: 15
D gene: .
CDR3 DNA: TGTGCCAGCAGCTTAGACAGCGGGCGTGTGTACGAGCAGTACTTC
CDR3 protein: CASSLDSGRVYEQYF

V gene: TRBV18
clone size: .
J gene: TRBJ1-6
CDR3 length: 16
D gene: .
CDR3 DNA: TGTGCCAGCTCACCGACGTTAGACCCGGGGTTTTCACCCCTCCACTTT
CDR3 protein: CASSPTLDPGFSPLHF